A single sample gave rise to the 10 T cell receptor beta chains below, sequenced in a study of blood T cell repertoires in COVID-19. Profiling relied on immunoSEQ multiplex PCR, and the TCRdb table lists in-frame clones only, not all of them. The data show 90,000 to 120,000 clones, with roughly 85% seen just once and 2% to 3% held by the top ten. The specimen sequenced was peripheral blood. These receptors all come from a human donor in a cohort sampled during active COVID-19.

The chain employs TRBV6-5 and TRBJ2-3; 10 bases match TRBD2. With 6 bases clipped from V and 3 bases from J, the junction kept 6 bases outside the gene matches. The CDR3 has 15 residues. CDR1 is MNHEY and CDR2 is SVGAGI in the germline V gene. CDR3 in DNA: TGTGCCAGCAGCACTCTAGCGGGGGAAACAGATACGCAGTATTTT. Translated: CASSTLAGETDTQYF.

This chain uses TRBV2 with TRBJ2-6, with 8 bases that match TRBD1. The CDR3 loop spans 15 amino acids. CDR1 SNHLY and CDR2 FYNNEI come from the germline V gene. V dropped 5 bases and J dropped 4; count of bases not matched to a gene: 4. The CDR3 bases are TGTGCCAGCAGTACAGGGGGTGAAGGGGCCAACGTCCTGACTTTC. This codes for CASSTGGEGANVLTF.

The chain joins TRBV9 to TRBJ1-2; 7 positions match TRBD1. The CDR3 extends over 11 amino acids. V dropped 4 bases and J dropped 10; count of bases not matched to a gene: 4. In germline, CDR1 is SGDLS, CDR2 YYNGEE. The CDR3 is CASSPGQVYTF. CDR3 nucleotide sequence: TGTGCCAGCAGCCCAGGACAGGTCTACACCTTC.

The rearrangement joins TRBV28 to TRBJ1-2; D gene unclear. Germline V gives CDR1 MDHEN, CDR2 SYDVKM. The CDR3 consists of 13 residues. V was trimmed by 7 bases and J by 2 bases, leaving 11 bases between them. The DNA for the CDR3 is TGTGCCAGCAAGCGGGAGCTAAACTATGGCTACACCTTC. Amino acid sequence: CASKRELNYGYTF.

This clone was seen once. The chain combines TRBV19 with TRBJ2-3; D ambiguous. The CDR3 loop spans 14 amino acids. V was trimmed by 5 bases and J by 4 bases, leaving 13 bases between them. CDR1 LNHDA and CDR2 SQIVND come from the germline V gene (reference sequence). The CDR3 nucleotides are TGTGCCAGTAGTGTCGACTCATTAGCAGATACGCAGTATTTT. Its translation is CASSVDSLADTQYF.

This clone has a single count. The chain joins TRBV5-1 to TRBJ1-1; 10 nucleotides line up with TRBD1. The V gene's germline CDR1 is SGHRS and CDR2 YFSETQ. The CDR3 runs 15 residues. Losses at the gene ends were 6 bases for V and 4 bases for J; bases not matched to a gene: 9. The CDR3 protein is CASTRTGGESTEAFF. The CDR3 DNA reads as TGCGCCAGCACCCGGACAGGGGGTGAAAGCACTGAAGCTTTCTTT. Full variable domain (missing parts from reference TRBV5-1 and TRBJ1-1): KAGVTQTPRYLIKTRGQQVTLSCSPISGHRSVSWYQQTPGQGLQFLFEYFSETQRNKGNFPGRFSGRQFSNSRSEMNVSTLELGDSALYLCASTRTGGESTEAFFGQGTRLTVV.

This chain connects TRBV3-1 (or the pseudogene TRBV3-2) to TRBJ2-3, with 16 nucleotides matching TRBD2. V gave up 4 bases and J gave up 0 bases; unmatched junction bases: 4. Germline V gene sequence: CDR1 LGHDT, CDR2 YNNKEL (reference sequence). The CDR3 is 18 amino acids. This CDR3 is CASSRGTSGGASTDTQYF. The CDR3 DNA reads TGTGCCAGCAGCCGCGGGACTAGCGGGGGGGCGAGCACAGATACGCAGTATTTT.

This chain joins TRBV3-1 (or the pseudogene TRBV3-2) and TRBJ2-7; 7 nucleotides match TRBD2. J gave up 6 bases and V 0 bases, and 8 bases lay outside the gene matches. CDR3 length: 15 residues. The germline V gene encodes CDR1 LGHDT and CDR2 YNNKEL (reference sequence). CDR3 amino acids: CASSQDRGLVREQYF. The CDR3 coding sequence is TGTGCCAGCAGCCAAGATAGAGGACTAGTACGCGAGCAGTACTTC.

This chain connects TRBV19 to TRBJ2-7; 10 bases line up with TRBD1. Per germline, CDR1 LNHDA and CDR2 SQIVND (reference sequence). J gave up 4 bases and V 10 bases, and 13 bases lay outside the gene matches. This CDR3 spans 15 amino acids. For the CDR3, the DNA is TGTGCCACTGGGCCCGGGACAGGGGCCGTTTACGAGCAGTACTTC. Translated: CATGPGTGAVYEQYF.

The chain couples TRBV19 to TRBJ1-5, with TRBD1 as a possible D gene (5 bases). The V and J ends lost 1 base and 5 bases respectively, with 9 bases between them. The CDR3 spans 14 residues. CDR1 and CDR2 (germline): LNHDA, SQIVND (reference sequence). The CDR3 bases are TGTGCCAGTAGTATAGGGGTCAGGGATCAGCCCCAGCATTTT. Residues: CASSIGVRDQPQHF.